This is a list of T cell receptor beta chains from one sample in a study of cytomegalovirus exposure and HLA in healthy donors. Assay used: immunoSEQ multiplex PCR; TCRdb lists only in-frame clones, some missing. The sample data list tens of thousands of clones. Material for sequencing was PBMCs. These receptors all come from a man aged 50-59 years in good health and CMV-seropositive. Both conserved end residues are part of each CDR3. Fields, in order: J gene, V gene, D gene, CDR3 protein, CDR3 DNA. A D gene is named only where the DNA matches it firmly.

>TRBJ2-3|TRBV7-9|.
CASSPSGDTDTQYF
TGTGCCAGCAGCCCGTCGGGAGACACAGATACGCAGTATTTT
>TRBJ1-1|TRBV4-2|.
CASSQQGTGDTEAFF
TGTGCCAGCAGCCAACAGGGGACGGGCGACACTGAAGCTTTCTTT
>TRBJ1-5|TRBV5-8|.
CASSQTTLYNQPQHF
TGTGCCAGCAGCCAAACCACCCTCTACAATCAGCCCCAGCATTTT
>TRBJ1-5|TRBV5-8|.
CASSQEAGNNQPQHF
TGTGCCAGCAGCCAAGAGGCAGGGAACAATCAGCCCCAGCATTTT
>TRBJ1-2|TRBV6-6|.
CASSSQAYTF
TGTGCCAGCAGTAGTCAGGCGTACACCTTC
>TRBJ2-3|TRBV7-9|TRBD2
CASSPFGGLAGVADTQYF
TGTGCCAGCAGCCCTTTCGGGGGACTAGCGGGAGTAGCAGATACGCAGTATTTT
>TRBJ1-4|TRBV5-6|.
CASSFQANEKLFF
TGTGCCAGCAGCTTCCAGGCAAATGAAAAACTGTTTTTT
>TRBJ2-1|TRBV7-2|.
CASSLGQGSYNEQFF
TGTGCCAGCAGCTTAGGTCAGGGTTCCTACAATGAGCAGTTCTTC
>TRBJ1-2|TRBV10-2|.
CASSETSMHYGYTF
TGCGCCAGCAGTGAGACATCGATGCACTATGGCTACACCTTC
>TRBJ1-1|TRBV11-3|.
CASSLTQGHTEAFF
TGTGCCAGCAGCTTAACTCAGGGGCACACTGAAGCTTTCTTT
>TRBJ1-1|TRBV6-5|TRBD1
CASRSTGGALAEAFF
TGTGCCAGCAGGTCTACAGGGGGCGCTTTGGCTGAAGCTTTCTTT
>TRBJ1-5|TRBV2|.
CASSEVSPSNQPQHF
TGTGCCAGCAGTGAAGTCTCCCCTAGCAATCAGCCCCAGCATTTT
>TRBJ1-1|TRBV5-6|.
CASSSLTGRGFLAFF
TGTGCCAGCAGCTCCCTGACAGGTCGGGGCTTTCTTGCTTTCTTT
>TRBJ2-7|TRBV2|.
CASSKSGEQYF
TGTGCCAGCAGTAAAAGCGGCGAGCAGTACTTC
>TRBJ2-5|TRBV2|TRBD1
CASSEALGTEFMWTQYF
TGTGCCAGCAGTGAAGCGCTTGGGACAGAATTTATGTGGACCCAGTACTTC
>TRBJ1-1|TRBV6-6|.
CASSLRVAGDFEAFF
TGTGCCAGCAGTCTCCGGGTGGCAGGGGATTTTGAAGCTTTCTTT
>TRBJ2-2|TRBV28|TRBD2
CASTSPGLAGGAELFF
TGTGCCAGCACCTCCCCCGGACTAGCGGGGGGGGCGGAGCTGTTTTTT
>TRBJ2-5|TRBV5-1|.
CASSFGRYQETQYF
TGCGCCAGCAGCTTCGGCAGGTACCAAGAGACCCAGTACTTC
>TRBJ2-1|TRBV29-1|.
CSVRRGGNSYNEQFF
TGCAGCGTTCGAAGGGGCGGGAACTCCTACAATGAGCAGTTCTTC
>TRBJ1-5|TRBV2|.
CASTEWGVSNQPQHF
TGTGCCAGCACTGAATGGGGGGTTAGCAATCAGCCCCAGCATTTT
>TRBJ2-1|TRBV29-1|.
CSVASNEQFF
TGCAGCGTTGCTAGCAATGAGCAGTTCTTC
>TRBJ2-5|TRBV11-2|TRBD2
CASSLGTSGDTQYF
TGTGCCAGCAGCTTAGGAACTAGCGGGGATACCCAGTACTTC
>TRBJ2-1|TRBV30|TRBD2
CAWSTGLASREQFF
TGTGCCTGGAGTACGGGACTAGCCTCGAGGGAGCAGTTCTTC
>TRBJ1-2|TRBV7-2|.
CASSVQGQGYGYTF
TGTGCCAGCAGTGTGCAGGGGCAGGGATATGGCTACACCTTC
>TRBJ2-7|TRBV4-2|TRBD2
CASSPRLAGASYEQYF
TGTGCCAGCAGCCCACGACTAGCGGGAGCATCCTACGAGCAGTACTTC
>TRBJ1-2|TRBV30|.
CAWSLTDYGYTF
TGTGCCTGGAGTTTGACAGATTATGGCTACACCTTC
>TRBJ2-2|TRBV5-4|TRBD2
CASRGGGLNTGELFF
TGTGCCAGCCGCGGGGGGGGACTGAACACCGGGGAGCTGTTTTTT
>TRBJ1-2|TRBV19|TRBD1
CASSKDRVDRIYGYTF
TGTGCCAGTAGTAAGGACAGGGTGGATAGGATCTATGGCTACACCTTC
>TRBJ2-1|TRBV7-8|TRBD2
CASSSSGTAEFF
TGTGCCAGCAGCTCGAGCGGGACCGCTGAGTTCTTC
>TRBJ1-1|TRBV29-1|.
CSVEDAGWNTEAFF
TGCAGCGTTGAAGATGCAGGGTGGAACACTGAAGCTTTCTTT
>TRBJ1-4|TRBV7-2|.
CASSIEGAPNEKLFF
TGTGCCAGCAGCATCGAGGGTGCCCCTAATGAAAAACTGTTTTTT
>TRBJ1-6|TRBV30|.
CAWTWSGANSPLHF
TGTGCCTGGACATGGAGCGGGGCTAATTCACCCCTCCACTTT
>TRBJ2-1|TRBV7-3|TRBD2
CASKLAGGWNEQFF
TGTGCCAGCAAACTAGCGGGAGGTTGGAATGAGCAGTTCTTC
>TRBJ2-1|TRBV2|.
CASSGGYNEQFF
TGTGCCAGCAGCGGCGGCTACAATGAGCAGTTCTTC
>TRBJ2-3|TRBV2|.
CASSGGSTDTQYF
TGTGCCAGCAGTGGCGGAAGCACAGATACGCAGTATTTT
>TRBJ2-3|TRBV5-6|.
CASSFRVTDTQYF
TGTGCCAGCAGCTTCAGGGTCACAGATACGCAGTATTTT
>TRBJ2-5|TRBV19|.
CATQGEAADQETQYF
TGTGCCACCCAGGGGGAGGCGGCGGACCAAGAGACCCAGTACTTC
>TRBJ2-1|TRBV7-2|TRBD2
CASSLRTSGRDEQFF
TGTGCCAGCAGCCTCCGGACTAGCGGGAGGGATGAGCAGTTCTTC
>TRBJ1-5|TRBV19|TRBD1
CASSILGRGLSSQHF
TGTGCCAGTAGTATTTTGGGCAGGGGGCTGTCCAGCCAGCATTTT
>TRBJ2-5|TRBV5-1|TRBD1
CASSSPRAGGQETQYF
TGCGCCAGCAGCTCGCCCCGGGCAGGGGGCCAAGAGACCCAGTACTTC
>TRBJ1-1|TRBV9|.
CASSPPGNTEAFF
TGTGCCAGCAGCCCCCCCGGGAACACTGAAGCTTTCTTT
>TRBJ1-3|TRBV29-1|.
CSVVLTGTSGNTIYF
TGCAGCGTTGTCCTTACCGGGACTTCTGGAAACACCATATATTTT
>TRBJ1-1|TRBV2|.
CASSTTPNTEAFF
TGTGCCAGCAGCACAACCCCGAACACTGAAGCTTTCTTT
>TRBJ1-1|TRBV5-1|TRBD1
CASSWTWDRPNTEAFF
TGCGCCAGCAGCTGGACATGGGACAGGCCTAACACTGAAGCTTTCTTT
>TRBJ2-2|TRBV5-1|TRBD2
CASSPGGGTFTGELFF
TGCGCCAGCAGCCCGGGCGGGGGGACTTTCACCGGGGAGCTGTTTTTT
>TRBJ1-1|TRBV9|.
CASSPGMGTEAFF
TGTGCCAGCAGCCCCGGGATGGGCACTGAAGCTTTCTTT
>TRBJ2-6|TRBV4-3|TRBD1
CASSQVGGQVSGANVLTF
TGCGCCAGCAGCCAAGTAGGGGGCCAAGTCTCTGGGGCCAACGTCCTGACTTTC
>TRBJ1-5|TRBV7-2|.
CASSLDSLGQPQHF
TGTGCCAGCAGCCTGGACAGCTTGGGACAGCCCCAGCATTTT
>TRBJ1-1|TRBV2|TRBD1
CASSGQGNTEAFF
TGTGCCAGCAGTGGACAGGGGAACACTGAAGCTTTCTTT
>TRBJ1-1|TRBV6-5|TRBD1
CASSRQGLGTEAFF
TGTGCCAGCAGTAGACAGGGCCTGGGCACTGAAGCTTTCTTT
>TRBJ2-5|TRBV5-6|.
CASSQRDFLRQYF
TGTGCCAGCAGCCAGAGGGACTTCCTCCGGCAGTACTTC
>TRBJ1-3|TRBV7-2|.
CASSYRVSSLSSGNTIYF
TGTGCCAGCAGTTACAGGGTATCAAGCTTGAGCTCTGGAAACACCATATATTTT